The sequence of this TCR beta chain was determined in a study of blood T cells in healthy people across ages. A second PCR, run for about 6 to 12 cycles, used a sample-barcoded 5' primer plus a J-beta primer mix. MiXCR was run by TCRdb on the 5' RACE reads, yielding one entry per CDR3 protein. The sample yields about 770,000 distinct CDR3 sequences, under 55% seen once. Extraction yielded at least 6 micrograms of total RNA per sample. V lost 7 bases to trimming and J lost 2 bases; unmatched junction nucleotides: 9. The CDR3 covers 15 residues. Per the germline V gene, CDR1 is SNHLY and CDR2 is FYNNEI.

The chain couples TRBV2 to TRBJ2-5, with 8 positions matching TRBD1. This receptor was identified in a man aged 60-69 years in good health. Material: blood. The chain's CDR3 is CASTSGGSRQETQYF. In DNA, the CDR3 is TGTGCCAGCACCTCAGGGGGCTCGCGGCAAGAGACCCAGTACTTC.